This T cell receptor (beta chain) was identified in a study of pediatric ulcerative colitis. Study-wide points: A couple of rectal clonotypes were found only in ulcerative colitis patients, all of them. Compared with controls, ulcerative colitis showed greater blood-rectum clone sharing. Clonal expansions reduced rectal repertoire diversity in acute severe colitis.

V was shortened by 0 bases and J by 0 bases, with 5 bases between the two germline ends. The length of the CDR3 is 14 residues. Germline V gives CDR1 SGHNT, CDR2 YYREEE (reference sequence). Libraries were prepared by immunoSEQ multiplex PCR; TCRdb keeps only in-frame clonotypes and omits some of them. The sample carries 55,000 to 75,000 clones, around 85% recorded once. Comment on this clone: Antigen specificity is unknown.

This clonotype originated in a boy younger than 18 with severe ulcerative colitis. Sequencing was performed on blood. The rearrangement links TRBV5-4 to TRBJ2-3, with D unresolved. The CDR3 spells CASSLGLSTDTQYF. The CDR3 DNA sequence: TGTGCCAGCAGCTTGGGGCTTAGCACAGATACGCAGTATTTT. The complete variable domain, with remaining parts taken from reference TRBV5-4 and TRBJ2-3, reads ETGVTQSPTHLIKTRGQQVTLRCSSQSGHNTVSWYQQALGQGPQFIFQYYREEENGRGNFPPRFSGLQFPNYSSELNVNALELDDSALYLCASSLGLSTDTQYFGPGTRLTVL.